This T cell receptor beta chain was recovered during a study of OX40 agonist ivuxolimab in advanced cancers. Regarding the research as a whole: Ivuxolimab, which targeted the costimulatory receptor OX40 (CD134), was an agonistic, fully human IgG2 monoclonal antibody. Intravenous ivuxolimab was administered to patients every 2 weeks at six dose levels: 0.01, 0.1, 0.3, 1.5, 3 and 10 mg/kg. Of the approximately 50 patients in dose escalation, approximately 20 had hepatocellular carcinoma, around 15 had melanoma, 9 had renal cell carcinoma and 9 had head and neck cancer. In the dose-escalation cohort, 75% to 90% of patients were male, and the mean age was around 65 years with a range of roughly 23 to 90. Prior anti-PD-1, anti-PD-L1 or anti-CTLA-4 therapy was permitted, and roughly two fifths of dose-escalation patients had received checkpoint inhibitors. Partial responses were achieved by three dose-escalation patients, of whom one had hepatocellular carcinoma and two had cutaneous melanoma. The point of sequencing TCRbeta in the periphery was to test whether ivuxolimab changed TCR sequence diversity and drove clonal T-cell expansion. The paper reports the monotherapy dose-escalation portion (N ≈ 50 patients) of the phase I ivuxolimab trial.

The V end loses 3 bases and the J end loses 0 bases, and a stretch of 11 bases separates them. From the cysteine through the phenylalanine, the CDR3 covers 15 amino acids. The entry retains the CDR3 DNA only, 45 bases that are in frame from base 1. According to the germline V gene, CDR1 reads KGHSH and CDR2 reads LQKENI. General conclusions and limits of the study: After ivuxolimab, expanded clones were on average more numerous among CD8+ T cells than among CD4+ T cells. Antigen specificity was not determined for the clonally expanded peripheral T cells. In the 0.1-3.0 mg/kg groups, partial responders had among the lowest normalized peripheral clonal expansion, particularly in CD8+ T cells. Clonal expansion of both CD4+ and CD8+ blood T cells was observed from baseline to week 6 at doses 0.1 to 3.0 mg/kg. Low levels of normalized T-cell clonal expansion were also seen in some patients who did not respond.

The trial excluded patients who had a history of autoimmune disease or who were on systemic immunosuppression. Peripheral blood for TCR sequencing was drawn from every dose cohort at baseline, at cycle 4 day 1 and at cycle 7 day 1. Samples came from an open-label, multicenter, first-in-human phase I dose-escalation trial of ivuxolimab. Adults with locally advanced or metastatic melanoma, renal cell carcinoma, hepatocellular carcinoma or head and neck squamous cell carcinoma were enrolled in the trial. Before TCR sequencing, CD4+ and CD8+ T cells were separately sorted from peripheral blood. Points on this clone: The antigen this receptor binds is unknown. No base-level quality is on record; no much larger clone is a single base apart.

To sequence the TCRbeta CDR3 region, genomic DNA was isolated from the sorted cells. TCRbeta CDR3 regions were sequenced using the immunoSEQ Assay. TCRdb holds this immuneACCESS table with in-frame rearrangements only. Some clones are missing; in checked studies, unresolved V genes explain under half, and the rest has no known cause. Counted in this sample were approximately 76,000 clones; over 75% of them appeared once. The ten top clones hold roughly 6% of the sample. This TCR was recovered from an adult with an advanced solid tumor such as melanoma, head and neck, liver or kidney cancer. The rearranged chain carries TRBV18 and TRBJ1-1, with the D gene too uncertain to name. The source was CD4+ or CD8+ T cells sorted from blood, collected in a trial of the OX40 agonist ivuxolimab. The nucleotides are TGTGCCAGCTCACCCGAAAGGAACATGAACACTGAAGCTTTCTTT. Protein translation: CASSPERNMNTEAFF.